The 19 T cell receptor beta chains reported below all come from one sample, sequenced in a study of T cell changes during pregnancy in multiple sclerosis. Sequencing used immunoSEQ multiplex PCR; TCRdb keeps in-frame clones, though not all of them. The sample includes 50,000 or so clones, 80% to 90% of them seen just once. Material: CD8+ T cells from peripheral blood mononuclear cells, obtained in the second trimester of pregnancy. Every receptor here comes from a female donor with multiple sclerosis, enrolled in a pregnancy study.

This clone was observed a single time. This chain uses TRBV21-1 with TRBJ2-7; the D call TRBD2 from the table was never checked on the DNA. TRBV21-1 is classified as a pseudogene. The CDR3 extends over 15 amino acids. CDR3 coding DNA: TGTGCCAGCAGCTCCCCCCCTGTCGGGAACTACGAGCAGTACTTC. This translates into CASSSPPVGNYEQYF.

This chain joins TRBV4-1 and TRBJ2-5; 8 nucleotides match TRBD2. The V gene end was trimmed by 1 base and the J gene end by 5 bases; junction bases not matched to a gene: 3. Germline V gene data show CDR1 as MGHRA and CDR2 as YSYEKL. This CDR3 has 14 amino acids. The CDR3 DNA reads as TGCGCCAGCAGCCAAGCGGGGGGGGCTGAGACCCAGTACTTC. It translates to CASSQAGGAETQYF.

The sample holds a few counts of this clone. The V gene is TRBV27, the J gene TRBJ1-6; D unresolved. Looked up from germline, CDR1 is MNHEY and CDR2 is SMNVEV (reference sequence). This CDR3 spans 14 amino acids. V was trimmed by 3 bases and J by 7 bases, leaving 10 bases between them. DNA of the CDR3: TGTGCCAGCAGTTTCGGGAGGGTCAATTCACCCCTCCACTTT. Amino acids: CASSFGRVNSPLHF.

The genes are TRBV5-6 and TRBJ1-1, with D unresolved. The germline V and J ends were trimmed by 0 bases and 5 bases, with 5 bases remaining between them. The CDR3 consists of 12 residues. Germline V gene lookup returns CDR1 SGHDT and CDR2 YYEEEE. The CDR3 region has the DNA TGTGCCAGCAGCTTGGGGCAGACTGAAGCTTTCTTT. This sequence encodes CASSLGQTEAFF.

This clone has just a few counts. V and J are TRBV14 and TRBJ1-1; the D is unclear. The length of the CDR3 is 13 residues. CDR1 is SGHDN and CDR2 is FVKESK in the germline V gene. Trimming stripped 4 bases from V and 1 base from J, with 7 bases between. CDR3 in amino acids: CASSPYGNTEAFF. CDR3 DNA: TGTGCCAGCAGCCCCTATGGGAACACTGAAGCTTTCTTT.

This rearrangement joins TRBV19 to TRBJ1-1; 8 positions match TRBD1. Trimming cost V 6 bases and J 3 bases; bases outside gene matches: 3. The CDR3 runs to 13 residues. The germline CDR1 and CDR2 sequences are LNHDA and SQIVND (reference sequence). CDR3 amino acids: CASRQGGDTEAFF. CDR3 nucleotides: TGTGCCAGTAGACAGGGGGGGGACACTGAAGCTTTCTTT.

CDR3 sequence (DNA): TGTGCCAGCAGTTTAGAAGGGACAAAGGGAGACTACACCTTC. Encoded protein: CASSLEGTKGDYTF. The chain combines TRBV27 with TRBJ1-2; D may be TRBD1 (6 bases). Germline V gene lookup returns CDR1 MNHEY and CDR2 SMNVEV (reference sequence). V lost 2 bases to trimming and J lost 10 bases, with 17 bases between them. The CDR3 has 14 amino acids.

This chain uses TRBV9 with TRBJ2-1; TRBD1 might be the D (7 bases). The CDR3 sequence is 15 residues long. Per germline, CDR1 SGDLS and CDR2 YYNGEE. Trimming removed 3 bases at V and 9 bases at J, with 19 bases between. The CDR3 protein is CASSGYGGEGAEQFF. The CDR3 region has the DNA TGTGCCAGCAGCGGCTACGGGGGCGAGGGGGCTGAGCAGTTCTTC.

The chain combines TRBV2 with TRBJ2-5; 9 nucleotides line up with TRBD2. There are 14 residues in the CDR3. The trim removed 9 bases at V and 4 bases at J, leaving 9 bases unmatched. CDR1 SNHLY and CDR2 FYNNEI come from the germline V gene. The CDR3 DNA is TGTGCCAGTATTAGCGGGAGAGAGGGAGAGACCCAGTACTTC. Protein product: CASISGREGETQYF.

J is TRBJ1-5 and V is TRBV30, with a weak D call TRBD1 (5 bases). Germline CDR1 reads GTSNPN; CDR2 reads SVGIG (reference sequence). V lost 4 bases to trimming and J lost 2 bases, with 27 bases between them. The CDR3 runs to 19 residues. CDR3: CAWKSQDGREGSGNQPQHF. In nucleotides, the CDR3 is TGTGCCTGGAAAAGTCAGGACGGCAGGGAAGGTTCAGGCAATCAGCCCCAGCATTTT.

The V gene is TRBV5-6, the J gene TRBJ1-5; TRBD1 is a possible D gene (5 bases). CDR3 length: 14 amino acids. Germline CDR1 and CDR2: SGHDT and YYEEEE. Trimming cost V 0 bases and J 5 bases, with 9 bases left between them. The CDR3 DNA follows: TGTGCCAGCAGCTTGGGTGACAGTTATCAGCCCCAGCATTTT. Translating it yields CASSLGDSYQPQHF.

The chain employs TRBV19 and TRBJ1-1; D is uncertain. The CDR3 sequence is 14 residues long. Germline V gene sequence: CDR1 LNHDA, CDR2 SQIVND (reference sequence). V was pared by 8 bases and J by 1 base, with 14 bases between. The CDR3 DNA reads as TGTGCCAGTGAGGTCACCTACCCGAACACTGAAGCTTTCTTT. Translation gives CASEVTYPNTEAFF.

The chain is built from TRBV27 and TRBJ2-5; D is possibly TRBD1 (5 bases). Looked up from germline, CDR1 is MNHEY and CDR2 is SMNVEV (reference sequence). Trimming removed 3 bases from V and 5 bases from J, with 16 bases in between. CDR3 length equals 15 residues. Here the CDR3 reads CASSFGTQGGETQYF. Here the CDR3 DNA reads TGTGCCAGCAGTTTCGGAACGCAGGGTGGGGAGACCCAGTACTTC.

J is TRBJ2-7 and V is TRBV7-2; D is undetermined. CDR1 SGHTA and CDR2 FQGNSA come from the germline V gene. CDR3 length: 13 amino acids. V lost 4 bases and J lost 6, with 13 bases in between. CDR3 sequence (DNA): TGTGCCAGCAGCTCAGTCACAGCACGCGAGCAGTACTTC. This sequence encodes CASSSVTAREQYF.

The V call is TRBV28, the J call TRBJ1-2; TRBD1 matches 7 bases. The CDR3 sequence is 14 residues long. J gave up 3 bases and V 6 bases, and 7 bases lay outside the gene matches. Germline V gene data show CDR1 as MDHEN and CDR2 as SYDVKM. Written as DNA, the CDR3 is TGTGCCAGCAGGAATACAGGGGAGGACTATGGCTACACCTTC. Translation: CASRNTGEDYGYTF.

The rearrangement joins TRBV6-1 to TRBJ1-2; D gene ambiguous. Germline values: CDR1 MNHNS, CDR2 SASEGT. With 5 bases removed from V and 0 bases from J, the gap between germline ends came to 13 bases. The CDR3 covers 15 residues. The CDR3 coding sequence is TGTGCCAGCAGTCCCAGTGTGCCTTCTAACTATGGCTACACCTTC. Translated: CASSPSVPSNYGYTF.

This clone was seen just once. The chain employs TRBV11-2 and TRBJ2-7, with 9 bases aligning to TRBD1. There are 15 residues in the CDR3. Germline V gives CDR1 SGHAT, CDR2 FQNNGV. The trim removed 3 bases at V and 0 bases at J, leaving 3 bases unmatched. The CDR3 sequence is CASSLWTGVSYEQYF. CDR3 sequence (DNA): TGTGCCAGCAGCTTGTGGACAGGGGTCTCCTACGAGCAGTACTTC.

The chain couples TRBV29-1 to TRBJ2-1, with D possibly matching TRBD1 (6 bases). In germline, CDR1 is SQVTM, CDR2 ANQGSEA. This CDR3 region has 13 residues. The V end was cut by 6 bases, the J end by 7 bases, with 16 bases between. CDR3: CSVRQASGNEQFF. As DNA, the CDR3 is TGCAGCGTCCGACAGGCTTCGGGGAATGAGCAGTTCTTC.

V gene TRBV2 combines with J gene TRBJ1-5; D perhaps matches TRBD1 (5 bases). Deletions cut 2 bases from V and 2 bases from J, with 10 bases between. CDR3 size: 15 residues. From germline, CDR1 is SNHLY and CDR2 FYNNEI. CDR3 coding DNA: TGTGCCAGCAGTGAATCAGGAGGGGGCAATCAGCCCCAGCATTTT. Protein: CASSESGGGNQPQHF.